These 5 T cell receptor beta chains originate from one sample sequenced in a study of blood T cell repertoires in COVID-19. This table comes from immunoSEQ multiplex PCR, and its TCRdb copy is limited to in-frame clones, with some not included. Here the sample spans around 250,000 clones, more than 65% being singletons. The specimen sequenced was peripheral blood. The origin of the receptors is a man aged 45 to 65 with active or convalescent COVID-19.

The J gene is TRBJ2-5, the V gene TRBV19, with D possibly matching TRBD2 (5 bases). The CDR3 spans 17 residues. V dropped 3 bases and J dropped 1 base, with 18 bases sitting between them. The germline CDR1 and CDR2 sequences are LNHDA and SQIVND (reference sequence). CDR3 coding DNA: TGTGCCAGTAGTATTGAGGAGGAAAGAGACCTCCAAGAGACCCAGTACTTC. Translated: CASSIEEERDLQETQYF.

This chain uses TRBV4-1 with TRBJ2-7; TRBD2 matches 9 bases. Germline V CDR1 and CDR2: MGHRA, YSYEKL. With 2 bases clipped from V and 0 bases from J, the junction kept 8 bases outside the gene matches. The CDR3 loop spans 17 amino acids. This CDR3 reads CASSQSSGDITSYEQYF. CDR3 nucleotides: TGCGCCAGCAGCCAATCTAGCGGGGACATCACCTCCTACGAGCAGTACTTC.

The gene calls are TRBV2 and TRBJ2-2; TRBD2 aligns across 10 bases. J lost 4 bases, V lost 7 bases, and 9 bases had no gene match. CDR3 length: 16 amino acids. Germline V gene data show CDR1 as SNHLY and CDR2 as FYNNEI. CDR3 in amino acids: CASMERGGLGTGELFF. The CDR3 DNA follows: TGTGCCAGCATGGAGCGGGGGGGCCTTGGCACCGGGGAGCTGTTTTTT.

The chain couples TRBV21-1 to TRBJ2-5; the table's D gene call, TRBD1, was not cross checked with the DNA. TRBV21-1 is described as a pseudogene. The CDR3 runs 15 residues. The CDR3 loop reads CASSKVGANKETQYF. CDR3 DNA sequence: TGTGCCAGCAGCAAAGTTGGGGCAAACAAAGAGACCCAGTACTTC.

The J gene is TRBJ2-1, the V gene TRBV29-1; D not resolved. The CDR3 length is 12 residues. CDR1 and CDR2 from the germline V gene are SQVTM and ANQGSEA. V lost 7 bases and J lost 6, with 13 bases in between. Here the CDR3 reads CSEISPRNEQFF. DNA for the CDR3: TGCAGCGAAATCAGTCCCCGCAATGAGCAGTTCTTC.